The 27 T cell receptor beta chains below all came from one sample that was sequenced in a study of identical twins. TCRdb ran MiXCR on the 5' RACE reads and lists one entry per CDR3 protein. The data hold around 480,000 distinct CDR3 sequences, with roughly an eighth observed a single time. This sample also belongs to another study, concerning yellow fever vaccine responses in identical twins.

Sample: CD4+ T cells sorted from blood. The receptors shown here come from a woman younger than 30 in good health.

CDR3 loop: CASSPLRGLANEQYF. CDR3 coding DNA: TGTGCCAGCAGCCCCTTGCGAGGACTAGCTAACGAGCAGTACTTC. J is TRBJ2-7 and V is TRBV7-8; 8 positions agree with TRBD2. The CDR3 covers 15 residues. CDR1 is SGHVS, CDR2 FQNEAQ, per germline. With 5 bases clipped from V and 5 bases from J, the junction kept 11 bases outside the gene matches.

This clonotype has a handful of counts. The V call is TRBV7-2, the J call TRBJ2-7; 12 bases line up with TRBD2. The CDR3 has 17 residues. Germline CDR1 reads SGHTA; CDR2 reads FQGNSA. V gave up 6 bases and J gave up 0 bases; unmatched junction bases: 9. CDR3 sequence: CASREPSGRALSYEQYF. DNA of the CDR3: TGTGCCAGCAGAGAACCTAGCGGGAGGGCTCTCTCCTACGAGCAGTACTTC.

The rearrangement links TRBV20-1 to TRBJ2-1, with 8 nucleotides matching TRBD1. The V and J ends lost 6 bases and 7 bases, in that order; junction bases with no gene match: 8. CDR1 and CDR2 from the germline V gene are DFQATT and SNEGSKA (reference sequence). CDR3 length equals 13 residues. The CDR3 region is CSAPWTGTNEQFF. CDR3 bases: TGCAGTGCCCCGTGGACAGGGACGAATGAGCAGTTCTTC.

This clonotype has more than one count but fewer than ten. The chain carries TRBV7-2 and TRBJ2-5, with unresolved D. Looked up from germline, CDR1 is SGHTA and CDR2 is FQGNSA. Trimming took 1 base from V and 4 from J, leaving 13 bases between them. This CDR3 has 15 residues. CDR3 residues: CASSLDTESSETQYF. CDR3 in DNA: TGTGCCAGCAGCTTAGATACGGAGAGTTCAGAGACCCAGTACTTC.

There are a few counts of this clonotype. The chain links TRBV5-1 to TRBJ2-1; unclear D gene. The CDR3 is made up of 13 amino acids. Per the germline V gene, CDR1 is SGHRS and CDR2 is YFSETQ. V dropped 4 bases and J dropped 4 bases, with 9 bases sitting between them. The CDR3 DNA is TGCGCCAGCAGCGAAAGGCTATACAATGAGCAGTTCTTC. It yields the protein CASSERLYNEQFF.

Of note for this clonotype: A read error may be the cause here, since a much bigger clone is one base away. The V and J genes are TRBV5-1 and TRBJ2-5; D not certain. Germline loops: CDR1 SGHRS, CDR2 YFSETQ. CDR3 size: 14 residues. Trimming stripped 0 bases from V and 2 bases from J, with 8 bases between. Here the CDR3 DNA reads TGCGCCAGCAGCTTGGTACAGTTACAAGAGACCCAGTACTTC. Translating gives CASSLVQLQETQYF.

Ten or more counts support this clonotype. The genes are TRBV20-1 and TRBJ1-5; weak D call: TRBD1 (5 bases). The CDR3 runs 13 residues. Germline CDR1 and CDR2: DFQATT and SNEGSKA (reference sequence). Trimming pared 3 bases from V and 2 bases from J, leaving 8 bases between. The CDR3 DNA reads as TGCAGTGCTAGCGGGGGAGGCAATCAGCCCCAGCATTTT. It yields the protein CSASGGGNQPQHF.

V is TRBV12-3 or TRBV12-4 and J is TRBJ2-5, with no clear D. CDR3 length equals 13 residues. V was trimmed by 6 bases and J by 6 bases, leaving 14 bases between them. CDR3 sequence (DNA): TGTGCCAGCAGCACAGAAAAAGCACAGACCCAGTACTTC. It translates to CASSTEKAQTQYF.

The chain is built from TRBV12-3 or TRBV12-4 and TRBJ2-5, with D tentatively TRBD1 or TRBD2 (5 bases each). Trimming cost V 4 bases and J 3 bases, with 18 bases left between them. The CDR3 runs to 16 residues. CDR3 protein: CASSSSGTEYEETQYF. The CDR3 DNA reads TGTGCCAGCAGTTCATCGGGGACGGAATACGAAGAGACCCAGTACTTC.

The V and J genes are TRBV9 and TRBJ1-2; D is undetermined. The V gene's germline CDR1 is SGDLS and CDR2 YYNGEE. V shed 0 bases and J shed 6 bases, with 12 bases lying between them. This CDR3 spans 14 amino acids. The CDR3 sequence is CASSVATQDDGYTF. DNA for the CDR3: TGTGCCAGCAGCGTAGCAACCCAGGATGATGGCTACACCTTC.

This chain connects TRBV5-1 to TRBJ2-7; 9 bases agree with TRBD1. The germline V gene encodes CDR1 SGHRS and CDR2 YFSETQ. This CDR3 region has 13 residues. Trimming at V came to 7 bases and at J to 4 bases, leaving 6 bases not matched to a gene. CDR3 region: CASQGQGSYEQYF. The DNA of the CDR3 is TGCGCCAGCCAGGGACAGGGTTCGTACGAGCAGTACTTC.

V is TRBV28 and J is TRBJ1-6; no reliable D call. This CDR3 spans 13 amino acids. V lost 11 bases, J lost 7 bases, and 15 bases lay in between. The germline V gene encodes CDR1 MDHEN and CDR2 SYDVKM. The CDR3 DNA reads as TGTGCCGGAGAGGGAGGGAGGAATTCACCCCTCCACTTT. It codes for CAGEGGRNSPLHF.

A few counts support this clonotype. The DNA of the CDR3 is TGTGCCATCAGTGAGCGGGGGGCCTTAGGAGAGACCCAGTACTTC. It codes for CAISERGALGETQYF. V is TRBV10-3 and J is TRBJ2-5, with TRBD2 as a possible D gene (7 bases). Trimming cost V 2 bases and J 4 bases, with 14 bases left between them. Looked up from germline, CDR1 is ENHRY and CDR2 is SYGVKD. There are 15 residues in the CDR3.

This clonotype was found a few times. The CDR3: CASSEFAGSSNEQYF. The CDR3 region has the DNA TGTGCCAGCAGTGAATTTGCGGGGTCGTCTAACGAGCAGTACTTC. The chain combines TRBV25-1 with TRBJ2-7, with D possibly matching TRBD2 (6 bases). Trimming took off 1 base at V and 5 bases at J, with 15 bases between the two ends. Germline V gene sequence: CDR1 MGHDK, CDR2 SYGVNS. This CDR3 is built from 15 residues.

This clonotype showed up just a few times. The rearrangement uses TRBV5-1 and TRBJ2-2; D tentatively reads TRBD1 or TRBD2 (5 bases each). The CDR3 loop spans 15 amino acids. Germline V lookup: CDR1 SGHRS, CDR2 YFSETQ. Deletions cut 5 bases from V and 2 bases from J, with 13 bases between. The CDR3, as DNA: TGCGCCAGCAGTACGGGGCAGAGCAACACCGGGGAGCTGTTTTTT. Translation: CASSTGQSNTGELFF.

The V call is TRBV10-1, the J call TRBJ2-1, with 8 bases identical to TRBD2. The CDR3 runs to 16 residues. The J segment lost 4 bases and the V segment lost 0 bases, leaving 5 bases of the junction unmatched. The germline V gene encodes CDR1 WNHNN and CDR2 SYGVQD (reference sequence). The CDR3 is CASSESGGGRYNEQFF. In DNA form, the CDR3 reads TGCGCCAGCAGTGAGTCTGGGGGCGGGAGGTACAATGAGCAGTTCTTC.

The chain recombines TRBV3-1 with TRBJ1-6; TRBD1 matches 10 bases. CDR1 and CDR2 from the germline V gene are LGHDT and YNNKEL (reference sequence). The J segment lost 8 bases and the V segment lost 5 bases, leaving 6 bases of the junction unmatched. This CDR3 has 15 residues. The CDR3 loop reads CASSIDGQGDSPLHF. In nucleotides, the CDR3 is TGTGCCAGCAGCATCGATGGACAGGGGGATTCACCCCTCCACTTT.

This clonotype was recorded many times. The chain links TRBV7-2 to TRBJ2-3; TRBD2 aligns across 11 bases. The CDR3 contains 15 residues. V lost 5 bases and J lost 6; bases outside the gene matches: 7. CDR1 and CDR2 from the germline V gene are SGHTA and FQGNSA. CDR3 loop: CASSNSGRAGDTQYF. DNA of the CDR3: TGTGCCAGCAGCAATAGCGGGAGGGCCGGTGATACGCAGTATTTT.

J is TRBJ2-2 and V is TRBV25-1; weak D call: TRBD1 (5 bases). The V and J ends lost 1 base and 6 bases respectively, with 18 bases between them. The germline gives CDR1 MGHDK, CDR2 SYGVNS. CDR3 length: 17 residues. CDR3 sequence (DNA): TGTGCCAGCAGTGAATCGGGTGTTCTAAGGGGATCCGGGGAGCTGTTTTTT. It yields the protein CASSESGVLRGSGELFF.

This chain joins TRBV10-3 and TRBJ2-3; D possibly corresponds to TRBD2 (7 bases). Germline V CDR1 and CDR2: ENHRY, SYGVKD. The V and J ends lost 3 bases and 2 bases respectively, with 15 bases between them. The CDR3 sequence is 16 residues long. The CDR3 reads CAISDNLGGPTDTQYF. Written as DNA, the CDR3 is TGTGCCATCAGTGATAACTTGGGGGGGCCCACAGATACGCAGTATTTT.

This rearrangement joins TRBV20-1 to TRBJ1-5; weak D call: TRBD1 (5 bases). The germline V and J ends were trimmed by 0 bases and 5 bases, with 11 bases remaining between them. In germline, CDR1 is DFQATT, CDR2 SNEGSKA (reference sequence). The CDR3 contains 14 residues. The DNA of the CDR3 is TGCAGTGCTAGAGACAGGGCGGTAGATCAGCCCCAGCATTTT. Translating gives CSARDRAVDQPQHF.

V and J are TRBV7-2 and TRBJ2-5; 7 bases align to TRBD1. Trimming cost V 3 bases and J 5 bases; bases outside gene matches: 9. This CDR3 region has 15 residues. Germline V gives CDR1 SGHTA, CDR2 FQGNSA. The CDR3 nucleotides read TGTGCCAGCAGCTTGGCGCCTACAGGGGTCGAGACCCAGTACTTC. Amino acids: CASSLAPTGVETQYF.

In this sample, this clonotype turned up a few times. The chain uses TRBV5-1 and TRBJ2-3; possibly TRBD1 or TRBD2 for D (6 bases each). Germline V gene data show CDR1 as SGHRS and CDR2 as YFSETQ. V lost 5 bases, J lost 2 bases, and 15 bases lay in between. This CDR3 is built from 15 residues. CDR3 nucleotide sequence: TGCGCCAGCAGGGTTATCGGGGGCTACACAGATACGCAGTATTTT. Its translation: CASRVIGGYTDTQYF.

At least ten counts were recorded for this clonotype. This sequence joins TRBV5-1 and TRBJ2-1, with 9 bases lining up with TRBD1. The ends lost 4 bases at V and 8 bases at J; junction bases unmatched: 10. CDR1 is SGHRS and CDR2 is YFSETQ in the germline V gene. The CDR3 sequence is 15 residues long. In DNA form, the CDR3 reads TGCGCCAGCAGCCTTACGTGGGACAGGGCTCATGAGCAGTTCTTC. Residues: CASSLTWDRAHEQFF. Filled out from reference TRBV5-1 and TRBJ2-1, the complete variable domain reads KAGVTQTPRYLIKTRGQQVTLSCSPISGHRSVSWYQQTPGQGLQFLFEYFSETQRNKGNFPGRFSGRQFSNSRSEMNVSTLELGDSALYLCASSLTWDRAHEQFFGPGTRLTVL.

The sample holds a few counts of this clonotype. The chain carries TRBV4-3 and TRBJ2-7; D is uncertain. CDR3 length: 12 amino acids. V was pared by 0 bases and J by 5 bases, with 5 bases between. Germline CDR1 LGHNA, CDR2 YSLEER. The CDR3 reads CASSQEGDEQYF. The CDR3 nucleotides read TGCGCCAGCAGCCAAGAAGGTGACGAGCAGTACTTC.

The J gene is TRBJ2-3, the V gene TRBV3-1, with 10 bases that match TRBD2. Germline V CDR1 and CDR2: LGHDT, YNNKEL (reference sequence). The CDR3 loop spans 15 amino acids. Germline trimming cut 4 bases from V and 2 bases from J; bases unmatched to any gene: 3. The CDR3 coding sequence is TGTGCCAGCAGCCCACTAGCGGGAAACACAGATACGCAGTATTTT. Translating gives CASSPLAGNTDTQYF.

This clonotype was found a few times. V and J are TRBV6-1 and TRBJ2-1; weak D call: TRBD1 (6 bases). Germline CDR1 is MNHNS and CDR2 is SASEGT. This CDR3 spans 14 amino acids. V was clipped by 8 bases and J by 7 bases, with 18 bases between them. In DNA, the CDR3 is TGTGCCAGCTCCGGGACAAGGGTTCCAAATGAGCAGTTCTTC. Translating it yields CASSGTRVPNEQFF.